The clone carrying this T cell receptor beta chain appeared a single time. What it binds is unknown. This record belongs to a study of post-analysis software for immune sequencing data. Carried by the TCR beta cDNA libraries were unique molecular identifiers. TCRdb fed the PCR reads into MiXCR, producing one record per CDR3 protein. The sample consists of 740,000 or so distinct CDR3 sequences, roughly half of them appearing once. General study findings and limits: Relative to controls, patients had a few TRBV segments at higher frequency, with TRBV5-6, TRBV5-1 and TRBV20-1 among these.

Looked up from germline, CDR1 is LGHNT and CDR2 is FRNRAP. This CDR3 spans 13 amino acids. Trimming took 2 bases from V and 4 from J, leaving 9 bases between them. The TCR was taken from a girl aged 10 to 17 with multiple sclerosis. The sequenced sample was blood. The rearrangement links TRBV12-5 to TRBJ2-7, with D tentatively TRBD1 (5 bases). The CDR3 region has the DNA TGTGCTAGTGGTTTGTCAGGGCGATACGAGCAGTACTTC. This encodes CASGLSGRYEQYF.